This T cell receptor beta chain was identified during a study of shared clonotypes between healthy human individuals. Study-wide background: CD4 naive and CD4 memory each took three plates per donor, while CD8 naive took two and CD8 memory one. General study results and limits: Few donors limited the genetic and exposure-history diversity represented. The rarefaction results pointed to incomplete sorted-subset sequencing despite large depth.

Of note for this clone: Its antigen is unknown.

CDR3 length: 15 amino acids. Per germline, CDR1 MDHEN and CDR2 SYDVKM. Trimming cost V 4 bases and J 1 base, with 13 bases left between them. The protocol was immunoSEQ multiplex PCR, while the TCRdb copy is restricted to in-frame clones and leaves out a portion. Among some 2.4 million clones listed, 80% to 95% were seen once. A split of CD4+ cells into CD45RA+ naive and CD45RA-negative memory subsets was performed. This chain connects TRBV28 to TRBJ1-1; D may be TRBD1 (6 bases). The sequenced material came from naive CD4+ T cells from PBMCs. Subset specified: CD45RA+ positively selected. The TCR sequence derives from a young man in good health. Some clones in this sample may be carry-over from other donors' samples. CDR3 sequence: CASSSPWGQNTEAFF. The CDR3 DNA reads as TGTGCCAGCAGTTCCCCGTGGGGGCAGAACACTGAAGCTTTCTTT.